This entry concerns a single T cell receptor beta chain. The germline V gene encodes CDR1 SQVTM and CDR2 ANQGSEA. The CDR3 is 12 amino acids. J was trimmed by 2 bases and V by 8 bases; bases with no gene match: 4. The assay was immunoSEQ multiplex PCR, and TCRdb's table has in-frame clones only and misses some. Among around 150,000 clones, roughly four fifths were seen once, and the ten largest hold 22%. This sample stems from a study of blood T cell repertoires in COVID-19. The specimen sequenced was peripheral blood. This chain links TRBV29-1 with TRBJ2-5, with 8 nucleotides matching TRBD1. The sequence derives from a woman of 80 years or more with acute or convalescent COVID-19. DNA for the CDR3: TGCAGCTCCACAGGGGGTCAAGAGACCCAGTACTTC. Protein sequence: CSSTGGQETQYF. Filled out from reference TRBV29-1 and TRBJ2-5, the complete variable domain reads SAVISQKPSRDICQRGTSLTIQCQVDSQVTMMFWYRQQPGQSLTLIATANQGSEATYESGFVIDKFPISRPNLTFSTLTVSNMSPEDSSIYLCSSTGGQETQYFGPGTRLLVL.